The TCR beta chain described here comes from a study of shared clonotypes between healthy human individuals. Whole-study findings and limits: Depth of sequencing was expected to influence donor clonotype sharing. Generation probabilities were higher for clonotypes shared across all four sorted-subset donors than for unshared ones.

Naive CD8 isolation took CD45RO-negative cells positively selected for CCR7 and excluded terminally differentiated effector memory CD45RA+ cells. Study donors comprised healthy, HIV-negative adults devoid of recent acute infection or vaccination. This clone was found once. No antigen is known for it. Original analysis: With immunoSEQ giving junction-only sequences and no quality scores, filtering differed. Sequencing used immunoSEQ multiplex PCR; TCRdb keeps in-frame clones, though not all of them. The V and J calls and the clone size are those of that table, but D and trimming were determined from the DNA. There are around 2.1 million clones in the sample; approximately 94% occur only once, and more than 1.5% lies in the top ten. CDR3 size: 14 residues. The V end was cut by 3 bases, the J end by 0 bases, with 9 bases between. Per the germline V gene, CDR1 is SQVTM and CDR2 is ANQGSEA.

This clonotype originated in a man aged 18 to 35 in good health. Some clones in this sample may be carry-over from other donors' samples. The rearrangement joins TRBV29-1 to TRBJ2-1, with D hard to call. Sequenced input: naive CD8+ T cells from PBMCs. The CDR3 region has the DNA TGCAGCGTTGATGGCAAGAGCTCCTACAATGAGCAGTTCTTC. The encoded protein is CSVDGKSSYNEQFF.